Each of the 20 T cell receptor beta chains below was sequenced from the same sample in a study of cytomegalovirus exposure and HLA in healthy donors listed by TCRdb under 2017. The library was generated by the immunoSEQ multiplex PCR assay. A mixture of 60 forward primers for TCR Vbeta segments and 13 reverse primers for TCR Jbeta segments was used in the multiplex PCR. TCRdb obtained this table from immuneACCESS and retained in-frame rearrangements with V and J assigned. These tables miss some clones; where compared with another copy, unresolved V genes account for less than half of the shortfall, and the remainder is unexplained. The sample data list over 150,000 clones, and more than 60% of these were observed just once. The ten biggest clones cover around 4% of the sample. Sequenced material: PBMCs. The receptors were gathered from a man aged 40-50 years in good health and CMV-seronegative.

The V and J genes are TRBV18 and TRBJ2-5; D gene ambiguous. Germline V gives CDR1 KGHSH, CDR2 LQKENI. This CDR3 is 15 amino acids long. V was shortened by 3 bases and J by 2 bases, with 13 bases between the two germline ends. CDR3 sequence reads: CASSPSIGLQETQYF. Written as DNA, the CDR3 is TGTGCCAGCTCACCGAGTATCGGGTTACAAGAGACCCAGTACTTC.

The CDR3 nucleotides are TGTGCCAGCAGCCACCGGGACAGGGTCTACGAGCAGTACTTC. This translates into CASSHRDRVYEQYF. The chain couples TRBV7-9 to TRBJ2-7; 9 bases are a match to TRBD1. This CDR3 is 14 amino acids long. The junction had 5 bases not matched to a gene; V was cut back by 5 bases and J by 3 bases. Germline CDR1 and CDR2: SEHNR and FQNEAQ (reference sequence).

Written as DNA, the CDR3 is TGTGCCAGCAGTGTCGGCCCGGGGAACACTGAAGCTTTCTTT. Protein: CASSVGPGNTEAFF. J is TRBJ1-1 and V is TRBV6-4; D gene uncertain. With 4 bases removed from V and 1 base from J, the gap between germline ends came to 10 bases. CDR3 length: 14 residues. The V gene's germline CDR1 is MRHNA and CDR2 SNTAGT.

The chain joins TRBV6-6 to TRBJ2-7; tentatively, D is TRBD2 (6 bases). The CDR3 covers 13 residues. Germline lookup yields CDR1 MNHNY and CDR2 SVGAGI (reference sequence). Trimming removed 6 bases from V and 4 bases from J, with 13 bases in between. The CDR3 DNA is TGTGCCAGCAGCGCGGGATTCCGATACGAGCAGTACTTC. It translates to CASSAGFRYEQYF.

This clone was seen a few times. The chain carries TRBV5-4 and TRBJ1-5; 10 bases line up with TRBD1. J was trimmed by 6 bases and V by 3 bases; bases with no gene match: 3. CDR3 length equals 14 residues. Germline assignment: CDR1 SGHNT and CDR2 YYREEE (reference sequence). The CDR3 coding sequence is TGTGCCAGCAGCTACGGACAGGGGGTTCAGCCCCAGCATTTT. It is translated as CASSYGQGVQPQHF.

This clone appeared once. The chain links TRBV19 to TRBJ1-1, with 8 bases aligning to TRBD1. The CDR3 is made up of 15 amino acids. The trim removed 7 bases at V and 4 bases at J, leaving 11 bases unmatched. Germline CDR1 reads LNHDA; CDR2 reads SQIVND (reference sequence). CDR3 in DNA: TGTGCCAGTAACCAAGGCCTCCAGGGGGCCACTGAAGCTTTCTTT. As protein: CASNQGLQGATEAFF.

This clone was seen more than once but under ten times. This rearrangement joins TRBV5-6 to TRBJ1-4, with D perhaps matching TRBD1 (5 bases). This CDR3 comprises 15 residues. V lost 4 bases and J 6 bases, leaving 16 bases between the germline ends. Germline V gene lookup returns CDR1 SGHDT and CDR2 YYEEEE. The CDR3 reads CASSQPIGADEKLFF. DNA for the CDR3: TGTGCCAGCAGCCAGCCGATAGGGGCGGATGAAAAACTGTTTTTT. The complete variable domain, with remaining parts taken from reference TRBV5-6 and TRBJ1-4, reads DAGVTQSPTHLIKTRGQQVTLRCSPKSGHDTVSWYQQALGQGPQFIFQYYEEEERQRGNFPDRFSGHQFPNYSSELNVNALLLGDSALYLCASSQPIGADEKLFFGSGTQLSVL.

The chain recombines TRBV9 with TRBJ1-5; D not certain. CDR3 length: 14 residues. Germline V gives CDR1 SGDLS, CDR2 YYNGEE. V was cut by 4 bases and J by 3 bases, with 11 bases left in between. The CDR3 DNA is TGTGCCAGCAGCCCTTCCGGGGTCAATCAGCCCCAGCATTTT. Encoded protein: CASSPSGVNQPQHF.

V gene TRBV27 combines with J gene TRBJ2-7; TRBD1 is a possible D gene (5 bases). The germline V gene encodes CDR1 MNHEY and CDR2 SMNVEV (reference sequence). V dropped 5 bases and J dropped 0 bases, with 11 bases sitting between them. This CDR3 has 14 amino acids. The CDR3 DNA reads TGTGCCAGCAGTCCCAGGGCGAACTCCTACGAGCAGTACTTC. This translates into CASSPRANSYEQYF.

The V and J genes are TRBV30 and TRBJ2-7; the match to TRBD1 covers 8 bases. The CDR3 has 15 amino acids. The V gene end was trimmed by 4 bases and the J gene end by 2 bases; junction bases not matched to a gene: 10. Germline V lookup: CDR1 GTSNPN, CDR2 SVGIG (reference sequence). The chain's CDR3 is CAWKAYGTGPYEQYF. CDR3 bases: TGTGCCTGGAAGGCTTACGGGACAGGTCCCTACGAGCAGTACTTC.

This clone was detected a few times. V is TRBV9 and J is TRBJ2-1; D possibly corresponds to TRBD2 (5 bases). The ends were cut back, 3 bases at V and 13 bases at J, with 17 bases in the middle. This CDR3 contains 13 residues. The germline V gene encodes CDR1 SGDLS and CDR2 YYNGEE. CDR3 nucleotides: TGTGCCAGCAGCGACGCCCTTTCGCCGGGACAGTTCTTC. Its protein is CASSDALSPGQFF.

The genes are TRBV10-3 and TRBJ1-2; D is ambiguous. The CDR3 covers 10 residues. The V end lost 6 bases, the J end lost 8 bases, and 7 bases lay between the germline ends. CDR1 and CDR2 (germline): ENHRY, SYGVKD. The CDR3 here is CAIRGGGYTF. The CDR3 DNA sequence: TGTGCCATCAGGGGAGGCGGCTACACCTTC.

The rearrangement uses TRBV11-2 and TRBJ2-3; 12 bases are shared with TRBD2. CDR1 and CDR2 (germline): SGHAT, FQNNGV. V shed 0 bases and J 3 bases; nucleotides not matched to a gene: 13. This CDR3 spans 20 amino acids. The CDR3 region is CASSLEPLGLAGGLTDTQYF. The DNA for the CDR3 is TGTGCCAGCAGCTTAGAACCCTTGGGGCTAGCGGGGGGGCTAACAGATACGCAGTATTTT.

This clone showed up just a few times. V usage is TRBV15 and J usage is TRBJ2-1; 10 positions match TRBD1. CDR1 and CDR2 from the germline V gene are LNHNV and YYDKDF (reference sequence). J gave up 8 bases and V 0 bases, and 7 bases lay outside the gene matches. The CDR3 spans 16 residues. This CDR3 reads CATSREYAGQGYEQFF. The DNA for the CDR3 is TGTGCCACCAGCAGAGAGTACGCGGGACAGGGGTATGAGCAGTTCTTC.

The V call is TRBV10-2, the J call TRBJ2-7, with 7 bases that match TRBD1. CDR1 and CDR2 from the germline V gene are WSHSY and SAAADI. The CDR3 runs to 13 residues. J was trimmed by 5 bases and V by 7 bases; bases with no gene match: 8. CDR3 amino acids: CASTETGLNEQYF. DNA of the CDR3: TGCGCCAGCACCGAGACAGGGTTAAACGAGCAGTACTTC.

The chain has TRBV7-2 and TRBJ1-4, with 10 bases lining up with TRBD1. The J segment lost 10 bases and the V segment lost 2 bases, leaving 7 bases of the junction unmatched. Germline V CDR1 and CDR2: SGHTA, FQGNSA. The CDR3 is 15 residues long. CDR3 region: CASSLTTGGFGKLFF. The CDR3, as DNA: TGTGCCAGCAGCTTAACGACAGGGGGCTTCGGAAAACTGTTTTTT.

A few counts support this clone. V gene TRBV5-1 combines with J gene TRBJ2-6; D possibly corresponds to TRBD2 (5 bases). Germline CDR1 SGHRS, CDR2 YFSETQ. The CDR3 is 18 amino acids. Trimming stripped 0 bases from V and 1 base from J, with 14 bases between. The CDR3 loop reads CASSLAGVRGSGANVLTF. The CDR3 DNA sequence: TGCGCCAGCAGCTTGGCCGGCGTCCGGGGTTCTGGGGCCAACGTCCTGACTTTC.

The V gene is TRBV7-2, the J gene TRBJ2-5, with a weak D call TRBD2 (5 bases). The V gene lost 4 bases and the J gene lost 4 bases, with 22 bases spanning the gap. The CDR3 is 17 residues long. Germline V gives CDR1 SGHTA, CDR2 FQGNSA. The CDR3 region has the DNA TGTGCCAGCAGCTCTGGCATGCGTCTGGGAGCTCTAGAGACCCAGTACTTC. It is translated as CASSSGMRLGALETQYF. Combining the CDR3 with reference TRBV7-2 and TRBJ2-5 gives the whole variable domain GAGVSQSPSNKVTEKGKDVELRCDPISGHTALYWYRQSLGQGLEFLIYFQGNSAPDKSGLPSDRFSAERTGGSVSTLTIQRTQQEDSAVYLCASSSGMRLGALETQYFGPGTRLLVL.

This clone has just a few counts. The chain uses TRBV9 and TRBJ2-3; D remains unclear. Looked up from germline, CDR1 is SGDLS and CDR2 is YYNGEE. V lost 3 bases and J lost 6, with 8 bases in between. This CDR3 has 12 amino acids. The CDR3 loop reads CASSASVDTQYF. CDR3 bases: TGTGCCAGCAGCGCCTCCGTCGATACGCAGTATTTT.

V is TRBV27 and J is TRBJ2-7; the D gene is possibly TRBD1 (6 bases). In germline, CDR1 is MNHEY, CDR2 SMNVEV (reference sequence). This CDR3 has 14 residues. V dropped 5 bases and J dropped 2 bases, with 13 bases sitting between them. The DNA for the CDR3 is TGTGCCAGCAGTCATTGGGACACCCCCTACGAGCAGTACTTC. Its protein is CASSHWDTPYEQYF.